Each of the 6 T cell receptor beta chains below was sequenced from the same sample in a study of blood T cell repertoires in COVID-19 (dated by TCRdb to the early 2020s). Receptors were amplified or captured by the immunoSEQ multiplex PCR assay. TCRdb's version of the immuneACCESS table is confined to in-frame rearrangements and falls short of the full clone set. An unresolved V gene accounts for under half of the shortfall where checked; the remainder is of unknown origin. The sample data list over 60,000 clones, and 85% to 90% of these were observed just once. Jointly, the top ten make up roughly 40% of the sample. The sample consisted of peripheral blood. The receptors come from a woman aged 80 or over with active or convalescent COVID-19.

This clone was counted between two and nine times. The chain uses TRBV28 and TRBJ1-2, with 8 bases that match TRBD1. J was trimmed by 3 bases and V by 8 bases; bases with no gene match: 11. Germline V gives CDR1 MDHEN, CDR2 SYDVKM. The CDR3 contains 15 residues. CDR3 protein: CASGPRTGSHYGYTF. The CDR3 bases are TGTGCCAGCGGACCTAGGACAGGGTCCCACTATGGCTACACCTTC.

The J gene is TRBJ1-2, the V gene TRBV11-3, with 8 nucleotides matching TRBD1. The V segment lost 6 bases and the J segment 11 bases; nucleotides outside the gene matches: 17. CDR1 is SGHNT and CDR2 is YENEEA in the germline V gene. The CDR3 is 15 residues long. The CDR3 region is CASSNYTSRGLRYTF. DNA of the CDR3: TGTGCCAGCAGTAATTATACCTCCAGGGGGCTGAGGTACACCTTC. Drawing the rest from reference TRBV11-3 and TRBJ1-2, the complete variable domain is EAGVVQSPRYKIIEKKQPVAFWCNPISGHNTLYWYLQNLGQGPELLIRYENEEAVDDSQLPKDRFSAERLKGVDSTLKIQPAELGDSAVYLCASSNYTSRGLRYTFGSGTRLTVV.

This clone was detected a few times. The chain combines TRBV10-3 with TRBJ2-7, with D possibly matching TRBD1 (6 bases). Trimming cost V 4 bases and J 2 bases, with 9 bases left between them. Germline lookup yields CDR1 ENHRY and CDR2 SYGVKD. This CDR3 region has 13 residues. The CDR3 region is CAISGTEAYEQYF. The CDR3 coding sequence is TGTGCCATCAGTGGGACAGAAGCCTACGAGCAGTACTTC.

This chain joins TRBV7-2 and TRBJ2-4; the D gene is possibly TRBD1 (5 bases). V was clipped by 3 bases and J by 3 bases, with 9 bases between them. Germline values: CDR1 SGHTA, CDR2 FQGNSA. The CDR3 is made up of 14 amino acids. The CDR3 region has the DNA TGTGCCAGCAGCTTTGACAGTTACAAAAACATTCAGTACTTC. This encodes CASSFDSYKNIQYF.

The rearrangement links TRBV5-4 to TRBJ2-3, with D maybe TRBD2 (5 bases). Trimming stripped 4 bases from V and 0 bases from J, with 12 bases between. The CDR3 totals 15 residues. Germline CDR1 reads SGHNT; CDR2 reads YYREEE (reference sequence). The CDR3 DNA reads TGTGCCAGCAGCCTGTTACGGGATAGCACAGATACGCAGTATTTT. As protein: CASSLLRDSTDTQYF.

The chain is built from TRBV5-1 and TRBJ2-7; D is perhaps TRBD1 (8 bases). Between the trimmed V and J ends, which lost 4 bases and 10 bases, there was a span of 18 bases. The V gene's germline CDR1 is SGHRS and CDR2 YFSETQ. This CDR3 contains 13 residues. CDR3 protein: CASSRATGGEQYF. For the CDR3, the DNA is TGCGCCAGCAGCCGAGCTACAGGGGGGGAACAGTACTTC.